The 25 T cell receptor beta chains given below trace back to one sample, sequenced in a study of cytomegalovirus exposure and HLA in healthy donors. TCRdb's table, derived via immunoSEQ multiplex PCR, lists solely in-frame clones and lacks some. The sample has some 170,000 clones, approximately 96% seen once. Input material: PBMCs. These receptors came from a woman aged 18-30 years in good health and CMV-seronegative.

About this clone: The junction departs from the called germline gene at one end, perhaps through a read error. The chain recombines TRBV2 with TRBJ2-3; 9 bases fit TRBD2. CDR1 is SNHLY and CDR2 is FYNNEI in the germline V gene. This CDR3 comprises 15 residues. The CDR3 loop is CASSVSGGHTNTQYF. The DNA of the CDR3 is TGTGCCAGCAGTGTTAGCGGGGGCCACACAAATACGCAGTATTTT.

The chain uses TRBV10-3 and TRBJ1-2; TRBD1 agrees at 10 bases. CDR3 length: 13 amino acids. Germline V CDR1 and CDR2: ENHRY, SYGVKD. V lost 8 bases, J lost 7 bases, and 7 bases stayed unmatched. The CDR3 nucleotides are TGTGCCATCGAAGGGACAGGGGCCGCTGGCTACACCTTC. It specifies CAIEGTGAAGYTF.

This clone was recorded only once. The rearrangement joins TRBV6-5 to TRBJ1-5; TRBD1 matches at 10 bases. This CDR3 is built from 15 residues. Germline V gene sequence: CDR1 MNHEY, CDR2 SVGAGI. V shed 5 bases, J shed 6 bases, and the junction held 7 bases outside the gene matches. This CDR3 reads CASSRQGARSQPQHF. In nucleotides, the CDR3 is TGTGCCAGCAGTCGACAGGGGGCTAGAAGTCAGCCCCAGCATTTT.

This CDR3 is CASSLAGQVNTEAFF. CDR3 bases: TGTGCCAGCAGCTTAGCCGGACAGGTGAACACTGAAGCTTTCTTT. The rearrangement joins TRBV7-2 to TRBJ1-1, with 7 nucleotides matching TRBD1. V lost 0 bases, J lost 0 bases, and 1 base stayed unmatched. The CDR3 has 15 residues. The germline V gene has CDR1 SGHTA and CDR2 FQGNSA.

This chain links TRBV7-2 with TRBJ2-1; 9 nucleotides align to TRBD2. The CDR3 totals 14 residues. Germline CDR1 is SGHTA and CDR2 is FQGNSA. With 5 bases clipped from V and 13 bases from J, the junction kept 12 bases outside the gene matches. The CDR3 sequence is CASSTGGGGAIQFF. In DNA form, the CDR3 reads TGTGCCAGCAGCACCGGGGGCGGGGGGGCGATACAGTTCTTC.

The V gene is TRBV28, the J gene TRBJ1-5, with no clear D. The V and J ends lost 5 bases and 0 bases respectively, with 5 bases between them. CDR3 length: 13 residues. The germline V gene encodes CDR1 MDHEN and CDR2 SYDVKM. This chain's CDR3 is CASSPNSNQPQHF. The DNA for the CDR3 is TGTGCCAGCAGTCCCAATAGCAATCAGCCCCAGCATTTT.

The chain is built from TRBV4-1 and TRBJ2-5, with D possibly being TRBD2 (5 bases). The ends were cut back, 4 bases at V and 7 bases at J, with 10 bases in the middle. The CDR3 sequence is 12 residues long. In germline, CDR1 is MGHRA, CDR2 YSYEKL. CDR3 sequence: CASSPPRGTQYF. The CDR3 nucleotides are TGCGCCAGCAGCCCTCCCCGGGGGACCCAGTACTTC.

Only one count was recorded for this clone. The rearrangement uses TRBV7-3 and TRBJ2-4; 9 positions match TRBD2. CDR3 length equals 18 residues. With 7 bases clipped from V and 3 bases from J, the junction kept 16 bases outside the gene matches. Germline V gene lookup returns CDR1 SGHTA and CDR2 FQGTGA. The CDR3 loop reads CASINGLAGGRVKNIQYF. In DNA form, the CDR3 reads TGTGCCAGCATCAACGGGCTGGCGGGGGGGCGGGTCAAAAACATTCAGTACTTC.

V usage is TRBV15 and J usage is TRBJ2-7; D perhaps matches TRBD1 (5 bases). CDR1 and CDR2 from the germline V gene are LNHNV and YYDKDF (reference sequence). This CDR3 has 13 residues. V lost 8 bases to trimming and J lost 4 bases, with 15 bases between them. The CDR3 DNA follows: TGTGCCACCCAGATGGGGCGAAGGTACGAGCAGTACTTC. This codes for CATQMGRRYEQYF.

This clone was picked up one time. The chain employs TRBV30 and TRBJ1-4; D gene unclear. Germline lookup yields CDR1 GTSNPN and CDR2 SVGIG (reference sequence). The germline V and J ends were trimmed by 3 bases and 5 bases, with 13 bases remaining between them. This CDR3 has 14 residues. The CDR3 DNA sequence: TGTGCCTGGAGCGCCGACTTCGGGAATGAAAAACTGTTTTTT. It encodes CAWSADFGNEKLFF.

This sequence joins TRBV4-2 and TRBJ2-3; 9 nucleotides match TRBD2. The germline gives CDR1 LGHNA, CDR2 YNFKEQ. This CDR3 region has 16 residues. V shed 5 bases and J 2 bases; nucleotides not matched to a gene: 8. CDR3 coding DNA: TGTGCCAGCAGCGCCCGACTAGCGGAGACCACAGATACGCAGTATTTT. This encodes CASSARLAETTDTQYF.

The chain carries TRBV7-9 and TRBJ1-6, with D maybe TRBD1 (6 bases). Trimming took off 3 bases at V and 0 bases at J, with 12 bases between the two ends. Germline V gives CDR1 SEHNR, CDR2 FQNEAQ (reference sequence). The CDR3 totals 17 residues. For the CDR3, the DNA is TGTGCCAGCAGCTTGGGACATTCGAGCTCCTATAATTCACCCCTCCACTTT. Amino acid sequence: CASSLGHSSSYNSPLHF.

The chain has TRBV19 and TRBJ1-2, with unresolved D. The V gene lost 3 bases and the J gene lost 1 base, with 12 bases spanning the gap. The CDR3 covers 15 residues. Germline CDR1 is LNHDA and CDR2 is SQIVND (reference sequence). The CDR3 sequence: CASSIGQRLNYGYTF. The CDR3 bases are TGTGCCAGTAGTATCGGCCAGCGCCTTAACTATGGCTACACCTTC.

The chain combines TRBV14 with TRBJ2-5, with 8 bases fitting TRBD2. Per the germline V gene, CDR1 is SGHDN and CDR2 is FVKESK. Unmatched junction bases numbered 3, after V lost 2 bases and J lost 1 base. The length of the CDR3 is 15 residues. In DNA form, the CDR3 reads TGTGCCAGCAGCCAAATAGCGGGGAGCCAAGAGACCCAGTACTTC. This gives the protein CASSQIAGSQETQYF. Based on the CDR3 plus reference TRBV14 and TRBJ2-5, the full variable domain is EAGVTQFPSHSVIEKGQTVTLRCDPISGHDNLYWYRRVMGKEIKFLLHFVKESKQDESGMPNNRFLAERTGGTYSTLKVQPAELEDSGVYFCASSQIAGSQETQYFGPGTRLLVL.

The rearrangement links TRBV19 to TRBJ1-2; 9 bases fit TRBD1. The CDR3 contains 13 residues. With 6 bases clipped from V and 4 bases from J, the junction kept 3 bases outside the gene matches. Germline-derived CDR1 and CDR2 are LNHDA and SQIVND (reference sequence). CDR3 coding DNA: TGTGCCAGTAGCCCGGACAGGGGCTATGGCTACACCTTC. It specifies CASSPDRGYGYTF. The full variable domain, with the rest looked up from reference TRBV19 and TRBJ1-2, is DGGITQSPKYLFRKEGQNVTLSCEQNLNHDAMYWYRQDPGQGLRLIYYSQIVNDFQKGDIAEGYSVSREKKESFPLTVTSAQKNPTAFYLCASSPDRGYGYTFGSGTRLTVV.

V usage is TRBV19 and J usage is TRBJ2-7, with 10 bases identical to TRBD1. The CDR3 sequence is 14 residues long. V lost 4 bases and J lost 5; bases outside the gene matches: 5. CDR1 is LNHDA, CDR2 SQIVND, per germline (reference sequence). CDR3 in DNA: TGTGCCAGTAGTACCGGGACAGGGGTCCACGAGCAGTACTTC. As protein: CASSTGTGVHEQYF.

The V call is TRBV11-2, the J call TRBJ1-3, with D tentatively TRBD1 (5 bases). Germline CDR1 SGHAT, CDR2 FQNNGV. Trimming took off 0 bases at V and 12 bases at J, with 9 bases between the two ends. This CDR3 is 12 amino acids long. The CDR3 bases are TGTGCCAGCAGCTTAGAAAGGACAATCATATATTTT. It is translated as CASSLERTIIYF.

This clone was seen only once. The V and J genes are TRBV6-1 and TRBJ1-6; 8 bases fit TRBD1. The length of the CDR3 is 14 residues. Germline loops: CDR1 MNHNS, CDR2 SASEGT. Unmatched junction bases numbered 2, after V lost 5 bases and J lost 5 bases. The CDR3 sequence: CASSKQGDNSPLHF. In DNA, the CDR3 is TGTGCCAGCAGTAAACAGGGGGATAATTCACCCCTCCACTTT.

The chain is built from TRBV7-2 and TRBJ2-5; 10 bases map to TRBD2. The CDR3 loop spans 15 amino acids. V was clipped by 6 bases and J by 5 bases; unmatched bases: 9. The germline V gene has CDR1 SGHTA and CDR2 FQGNSA. The CDR3 loop reads CASRPSGGEWETQYF. CDR3 bases: TGTGCCAGCAGACCTAGCGGGGGAGAATGGGAGACCCAGTACTTC.

This chain joins TRBV14 and TRBJ1-2; maybe TRBD1 (5 bases). V was trimmed by 0 bases and J by 4 bases, leaving 12 bases between them. The CDR3 is made up of 15 amino acids. The germline V gene has CDR1 SGHDN and CDR2 FVKESK. CDR3 in DNA: TGTGCCAGCAGCCAAGATCCTCGGCAGGGCTATGGCTACACCTTC. This encodes CASSQDPRQGYGYTF.

This clone was observed once. The chain joins TRBV5-4 to TRBJ1-1; D is unclear. This CDR3 is built from 11 residues. Germline loops: CDR1 SGHNT, CDR2 YYREEE (reference sequence). Deletions cut 4 bases from V and 2 bases from J, with 3 bases between. Here the CDR3 DNA reads TGTGCCAGCAGCCGTAACACTGAAGCTTTCTTT. It translates to CASSRNTEAFF.

The chain joins TRBV30 to TRBJ2-1, with D tentatively TRBD1 (5 bases). The V end lost 7 bases, the J end lost 2 bases, and 18 bases lay between the germline ends. Germline V gene lookup returns CDR1 GTSNPN and CDR2 SVGIG (reference sequence). This CDR3 has 15 residues. The chain's CDR3 is CASPGPTGTYNEQFF. As DNA, the CDR3 is TGTGCCTCGCCCGGGCCCACAGGAACCTACAATGAGCAGTTCTTC.

This chain links TRBV2 with TRBJ1-1; D is ambiguous. Germline assignment: CDR1 SNHLY and CDR2 FYNNEI. V was clipped by 6 bases and J by 5 bases, with 7 bases between them. This CDR3 spans 11 amino acids. CDR3 sequence (DNA): TGTGCCAGCAGACAAGAAACTGAAGCTTTCTTT. It is translated as CASRQETEAFF.

The J gene is TRBJ1-4, the V gene TRBV7-2; 11 bases fit TRBD1. The CDR3 has 17 residues. V dropped 2 bases and J dropped 4; count of bases not matched to a gene: 6. Germline V CDR1 and CDR2: SGHTA, FQGNSA. CDR3 in amino acids: CASSLRPGQGVNEKLFF. CDR3 sequence (DNA): TGTGCCAGCAGCTTAAGGCCGGGACAGGGGGTTAATGAAAAACTGTTTTTT.

V gene TRBV7-3 combines with J gene TRBJ2-7, with D possibly matching TRBD1 (6 bases). Deletions cut 5 bases from V and 3 bases from J, with 20 bases between. CDR1 is SGHTA, CDR2 FQGTGA, per germline. The CDR3 spans 16 residues. This CDR3 is CASSDPGQPTDYEQYF. DNA for the CDR3: TGTGCCAGCAGCGACCCCGGACAGCCGACTGACTACGAGCAGTACTTC.